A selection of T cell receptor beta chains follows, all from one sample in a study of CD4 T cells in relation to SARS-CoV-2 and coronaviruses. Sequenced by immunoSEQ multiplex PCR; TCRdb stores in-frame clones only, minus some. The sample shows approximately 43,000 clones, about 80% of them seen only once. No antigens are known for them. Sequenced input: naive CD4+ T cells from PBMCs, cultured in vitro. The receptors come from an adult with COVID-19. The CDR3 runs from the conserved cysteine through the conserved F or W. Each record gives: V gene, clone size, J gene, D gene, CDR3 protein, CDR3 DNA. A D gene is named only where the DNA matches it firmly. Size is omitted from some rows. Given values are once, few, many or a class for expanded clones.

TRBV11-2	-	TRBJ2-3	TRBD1	CASSLGTGGAADTRYF	TGTGCCAGCAGCTTAGGGACAGGGGGCGCGGCAGATACGCGGTATTTT
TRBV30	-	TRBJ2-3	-	CAWSILRSSTDTQYF	TGTGCCTGGAGTATTCTGCGGTCAAGCACAGATACGCAGTATTTT
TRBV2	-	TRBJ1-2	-	CASSVSGSYGYTF	TGTGCCAGCAGTGTCAGTGGCAGCTATGGCTACACCTTC
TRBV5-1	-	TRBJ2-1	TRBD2	CASSLGLAGGPYYNEQFF	TGCGCCAGCAGCTTGGGACTAGCGGGAGGCCCTTACTACAATGAGCAGTTCTTC
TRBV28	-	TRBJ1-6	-	CASSPQAGYYNSPLHF	TGTGCCAGCAGTCCCCAGGCAGGGTACTATAATTCACCCCTCCACTTT
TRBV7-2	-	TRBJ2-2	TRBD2	CASSLLGEGRGGELFF	TGTGCCAGCAGCTTGTTAGGGGAGGGTAGAGGCGGGGAGCTGTTTTTT
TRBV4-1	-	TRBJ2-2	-	CASSRRPSRDRNTGELFF	TGCGCCAGCAGCCGGAGACCGTCGCGGGACAGAAACACCGGGGAGCTGTTTTTT
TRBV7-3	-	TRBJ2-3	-	CASSLYGAETSTDTQYF	TGTGCCAGCAGCCTCTATGGGGCGGAGACTAGCACAGATACGCAGTATTTT
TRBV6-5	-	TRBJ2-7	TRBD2	CASRLAGGYEQYF	TGTGCCAGCAGACTAGCGGGAGGATACGAGCAGTACTTC
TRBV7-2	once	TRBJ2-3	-	CASREAVVTDTQYF	TGTGCCAGCAGGGAGGCCGTAGTCACAGATACGCAGTATTTT
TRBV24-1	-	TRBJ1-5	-	CATSDRGHQPQHF	TGTGCCACCAGTGACAGGGGTCATCAGCCCCAGCATTTT
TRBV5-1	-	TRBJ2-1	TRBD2	CASSHGTSGQGGSNEQFF	TGCGCCAGCAGCCATGGGACTAGCGGACAAGGGGGGAGCAATGAGCAGTTCTTC